This T cell receptor beta chain was captured by sequencing in a study of T cell clonality in common variable immunodeficiency. Study-level findings and limits: In common variable immunodeficiency, TCR beta chains reportedly carried fewer deletions and N-nucleotide insertions. Shared TCRbeta clones were fewer between CVID subjects than controls.

Aged roughly 9 to 70 years, CVID subjects averaged about 40 years old. Blood samples were heparinized, about 4.5 to 8.5 ml per donor. TCRdb keeps only in-frame clones here, not all; method: immunoSEQ multiplex PCR. The sample contains about 28,000 clones, none occurring once; 3% to 3.5% lies in the top ten. Per germline, CDR1 MNHNS and CDR2 SASEGT. The CDR3 runs to 15 residues. After removal of 5 bases from V and 4 bases from J, the junction contained 5 bases not matched to a gene. This clone has just a few counts. What it recognizes is unknown. The read terminates 3 residues ahead of where the CDR3 ends, so the germline J gene completes it.

The sequenced sample was peripheral blood mononuclear cells. The TCR sequence derives from a human donor with common variable immunodeficiency. This chain joins TRBV6-1 and TRBJ2-5; 12 nucleotides agree with TRBD1. CDR3: CASSQGTGGAETQYF. CDR3 DNA (partial): TGTGCCAGCAGTCAAGGGACAGGGGGCGCAGAGACC.